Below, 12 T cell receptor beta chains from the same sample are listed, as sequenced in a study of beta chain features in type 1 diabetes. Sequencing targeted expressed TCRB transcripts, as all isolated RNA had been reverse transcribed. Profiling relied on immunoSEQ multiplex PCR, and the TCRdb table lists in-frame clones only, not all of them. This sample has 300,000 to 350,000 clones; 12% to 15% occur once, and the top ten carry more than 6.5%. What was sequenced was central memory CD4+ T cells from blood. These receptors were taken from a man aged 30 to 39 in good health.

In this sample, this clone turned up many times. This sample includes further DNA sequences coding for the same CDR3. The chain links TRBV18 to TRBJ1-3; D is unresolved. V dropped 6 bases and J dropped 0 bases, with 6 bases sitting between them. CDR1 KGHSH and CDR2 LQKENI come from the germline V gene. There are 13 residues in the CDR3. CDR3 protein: CASSPNSGNTIYF. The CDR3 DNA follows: TGTGCCAGCTCTCCTAACTCTGGAAACACCATATATTTT.

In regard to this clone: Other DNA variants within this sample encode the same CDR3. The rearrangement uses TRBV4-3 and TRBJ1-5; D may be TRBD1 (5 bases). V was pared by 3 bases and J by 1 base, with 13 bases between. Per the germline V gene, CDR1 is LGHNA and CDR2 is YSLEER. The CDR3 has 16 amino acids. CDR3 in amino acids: CASSQESGGSNQPQHF. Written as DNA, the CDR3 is TGCGCCAGCAGCCAGGAGAGCGGGGGGAGCAATCAGCCCCAGCATTTT.

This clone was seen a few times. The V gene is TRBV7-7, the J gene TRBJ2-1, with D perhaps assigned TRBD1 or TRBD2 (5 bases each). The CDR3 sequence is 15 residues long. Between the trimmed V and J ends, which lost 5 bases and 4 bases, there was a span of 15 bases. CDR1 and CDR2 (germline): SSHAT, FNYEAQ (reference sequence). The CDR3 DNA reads TGTGCCAGCAGCACAACCGGGACGCTATACAATGAGCAGTTCTTC. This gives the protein CASSTTGTLYNEQFF.

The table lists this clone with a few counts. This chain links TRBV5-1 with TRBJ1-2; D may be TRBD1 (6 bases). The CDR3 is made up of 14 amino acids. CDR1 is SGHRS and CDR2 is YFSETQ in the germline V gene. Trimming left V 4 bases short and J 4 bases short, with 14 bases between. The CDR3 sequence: CASSAEQGSYGYTF. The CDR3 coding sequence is TGCGCCAGCAGCGCGGAACAGGGAAGCTATGGCTACACCTTC.

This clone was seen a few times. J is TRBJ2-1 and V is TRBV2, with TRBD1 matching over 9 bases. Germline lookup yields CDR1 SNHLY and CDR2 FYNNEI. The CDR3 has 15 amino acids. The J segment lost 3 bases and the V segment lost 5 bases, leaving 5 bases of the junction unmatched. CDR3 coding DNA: TGTGCCAGCAGTATGGGACAGGGATACTACAATGAGCAGTTCTTC. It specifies CASSMGQGYYNEQFF.

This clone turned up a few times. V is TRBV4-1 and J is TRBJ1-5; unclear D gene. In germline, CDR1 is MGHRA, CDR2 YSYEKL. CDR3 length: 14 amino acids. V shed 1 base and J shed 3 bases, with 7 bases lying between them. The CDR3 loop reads CASSQGTVNQPQHF. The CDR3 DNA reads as TGCGCCAGCAGCCAAGGTACCGTCAATCAGCCCCAGCATTTT.

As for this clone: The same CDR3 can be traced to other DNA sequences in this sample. The CDR3 protein is CASRLGETQYF. The CDR3 bases are TGTGCCAGCAGGCTGGGAGAGACCCAGTACTTC. This chain links TRBV6-1 with TRBJ2-5; D gene uncertain. The germline CDR1 and CDR2 sequences are MNHNS and SASEGT. This CDR3 region has 11 residues. The germline V and J ends were trimmed by 6 bases and 4 bases, with 6 bases remaining between them.

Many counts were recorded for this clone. The CDR3 is CASSLATAYNEQFF. The CDR3 DNA sequence: TGTGCCAGCAGCTTGGCGACGGCATACAATGAGCAGTTCTTC. The chain recombines TRBV11-2 with TRBJ2-1, with no clear D. V dropped 3 bases and J dropped 4 bases, with 10 bases sitting between them. This CDR3 has 14 residues. Germline loops: CDR1 SGHAT, CDR2 FQNNGV.

CDR3 loop: CASSSPGLDYNEQFF. The CDR3 DNA is TGTGCCAGCAGCTCCCCGGGACTAGACTACAATGAGCAGTTCTTC. This rearrangement joins TRBV5-4 to TRBJ2-1; 8 bases align to TRBD2. The CDR3 totals 15 residues. The germline gives CDR1 SGHNT, CDR2 YYREEE (reference sequence). V shed 3 bases, J shed 3 bases, and the junction held 5 bases outside the gene matches.

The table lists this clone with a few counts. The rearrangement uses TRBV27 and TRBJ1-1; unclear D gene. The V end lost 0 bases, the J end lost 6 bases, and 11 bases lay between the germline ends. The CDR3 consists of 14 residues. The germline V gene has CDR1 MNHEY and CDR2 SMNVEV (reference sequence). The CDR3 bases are TGTGCCAGCAGTTTATCGGTCGTCGCGGCTGAAGCTTTCTTT. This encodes CASSLSVVAAEAFF.

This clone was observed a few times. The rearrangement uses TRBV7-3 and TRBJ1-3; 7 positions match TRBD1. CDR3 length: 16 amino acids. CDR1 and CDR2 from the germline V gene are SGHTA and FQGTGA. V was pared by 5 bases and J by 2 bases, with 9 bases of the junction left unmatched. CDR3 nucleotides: TGTGCCAGCAGCCCTTCGGGACAGAACGCTGGAAACACCATATATTTT. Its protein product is CASSPSGQNAGNTIYF.

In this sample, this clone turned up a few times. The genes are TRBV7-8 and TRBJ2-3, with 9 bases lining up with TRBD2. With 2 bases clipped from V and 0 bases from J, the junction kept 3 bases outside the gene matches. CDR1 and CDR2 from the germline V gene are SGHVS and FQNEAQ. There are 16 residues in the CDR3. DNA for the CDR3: TGTGCCAGCAGCTTATGGGCGGGGGGGAGCACAGATACGCAGTATTTT. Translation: CASSLWAGGSTDTQYF.